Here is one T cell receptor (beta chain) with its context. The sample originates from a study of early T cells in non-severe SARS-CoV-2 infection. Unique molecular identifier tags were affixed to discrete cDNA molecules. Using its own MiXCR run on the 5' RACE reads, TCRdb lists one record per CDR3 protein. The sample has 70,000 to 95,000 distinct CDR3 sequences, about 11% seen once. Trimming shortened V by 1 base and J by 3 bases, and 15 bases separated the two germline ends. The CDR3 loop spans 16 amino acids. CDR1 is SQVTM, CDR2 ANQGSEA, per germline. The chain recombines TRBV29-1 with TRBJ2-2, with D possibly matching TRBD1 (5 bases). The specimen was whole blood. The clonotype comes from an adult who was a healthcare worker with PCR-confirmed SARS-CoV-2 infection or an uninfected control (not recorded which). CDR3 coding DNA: TGCAGCGTTGAAGTGTCTGGGGCGCTCGACACCGGGGAGCTGTTTTTT. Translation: CSVEVSGALDTGELFF.